This T cell receptor (beta chain) was sequenced for a study of blood T cell repertoires in COVID-19. TCRdb keeps only in-frame clones here, not all; method: immunoSEQ multiplex PCR. The sample lists some 250,000 clones; roughly four fifths were seen once. V dropped 2 bases and J dropped 9 bases, with 17 bases sitting between them. CDR3 length: 15 residues. CDR1 and CDR2 (germline): LGHDT, YNNKEL (reference sequence). V usage is TRBV3-1 (or the pseudogene TRBV3-2) and J usage is TRBJ2-1; D possibly corresponds to TRBD2 (7 bases). The clonotype comes from a woman aged 55 to 70 with active or convalescent COVID-19. Input material: peripheral blood. The CDR3 DNA reads as TGTGCCAGCAGCCAACTTCGCGGGGGCGGGGGTGAGCAGTTCTTC. This sequence encodes CASSQLRGGGGEQFF.